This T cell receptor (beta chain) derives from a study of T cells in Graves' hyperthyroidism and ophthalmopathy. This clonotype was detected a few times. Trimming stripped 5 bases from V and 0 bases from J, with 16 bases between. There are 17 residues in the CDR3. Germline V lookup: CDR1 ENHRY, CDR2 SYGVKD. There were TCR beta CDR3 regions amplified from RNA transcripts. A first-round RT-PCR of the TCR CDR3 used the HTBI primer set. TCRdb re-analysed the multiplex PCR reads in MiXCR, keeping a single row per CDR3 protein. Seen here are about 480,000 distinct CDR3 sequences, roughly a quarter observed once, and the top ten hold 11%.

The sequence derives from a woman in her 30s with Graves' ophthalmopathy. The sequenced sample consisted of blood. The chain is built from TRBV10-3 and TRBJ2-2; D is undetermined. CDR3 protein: CAISLWEPSSNTGELFF. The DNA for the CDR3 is TGTGCCATCAGTTTATGGGAACCATCGTCGAACACCGGGGAGCTGTTTTTT.